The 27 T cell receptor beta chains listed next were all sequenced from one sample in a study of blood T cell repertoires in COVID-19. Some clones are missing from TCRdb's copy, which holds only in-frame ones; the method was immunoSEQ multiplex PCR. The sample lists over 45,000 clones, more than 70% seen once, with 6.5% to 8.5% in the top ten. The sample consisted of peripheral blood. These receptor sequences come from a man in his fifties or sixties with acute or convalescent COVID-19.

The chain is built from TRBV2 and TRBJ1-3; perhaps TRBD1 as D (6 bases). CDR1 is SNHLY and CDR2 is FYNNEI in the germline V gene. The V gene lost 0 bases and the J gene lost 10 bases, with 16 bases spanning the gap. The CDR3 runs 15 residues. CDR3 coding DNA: TGTGCCAGCAGTGAAGCCCCCGGGACTACAGGGACCATATATTTT. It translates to CASSEAPGTTGTIYF.

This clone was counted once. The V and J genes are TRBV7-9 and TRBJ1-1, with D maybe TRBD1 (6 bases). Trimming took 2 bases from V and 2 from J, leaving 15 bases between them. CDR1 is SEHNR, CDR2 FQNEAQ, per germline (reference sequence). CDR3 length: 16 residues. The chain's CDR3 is CASSLLAGATNTEAFF. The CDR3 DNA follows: TGTGCCAGCAGCTTATTGGCAGGGGCCACTAACACTGAAGCTTTCTTT.

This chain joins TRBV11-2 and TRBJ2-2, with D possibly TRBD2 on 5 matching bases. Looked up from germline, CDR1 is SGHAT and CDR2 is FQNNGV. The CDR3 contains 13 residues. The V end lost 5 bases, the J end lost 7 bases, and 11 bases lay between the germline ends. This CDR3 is CASSPYGGGELFF. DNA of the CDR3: TGTGCCAGCAGCCCGTATGGAGGCGGGGAGCTGTTTTTT.

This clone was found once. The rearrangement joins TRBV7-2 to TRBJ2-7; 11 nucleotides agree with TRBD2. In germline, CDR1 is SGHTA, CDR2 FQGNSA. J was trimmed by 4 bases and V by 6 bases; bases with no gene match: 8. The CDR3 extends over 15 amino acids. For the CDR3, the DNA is TGTGCCAGCAGTTCTAGCGGGGGGACCTATTACGAGCAGTACTTC. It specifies CASSSSGGTYYEQYF.

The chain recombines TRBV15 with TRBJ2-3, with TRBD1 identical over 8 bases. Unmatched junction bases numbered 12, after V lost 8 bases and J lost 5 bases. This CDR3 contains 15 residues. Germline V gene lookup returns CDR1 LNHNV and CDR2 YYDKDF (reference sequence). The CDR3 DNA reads TGTGCCACCGTCGGACCAGGGGGCCGGGGAGATACGCAGTATTTT. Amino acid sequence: CATVGPGGRGDTQYF.

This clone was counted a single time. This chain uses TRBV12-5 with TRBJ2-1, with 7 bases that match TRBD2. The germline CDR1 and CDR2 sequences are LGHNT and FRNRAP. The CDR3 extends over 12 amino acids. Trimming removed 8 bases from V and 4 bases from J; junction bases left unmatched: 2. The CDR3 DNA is TGTGCTAGTCGGGGGGAATACAATGAGCAGTTCTTC. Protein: CASRGEYNEQFF.

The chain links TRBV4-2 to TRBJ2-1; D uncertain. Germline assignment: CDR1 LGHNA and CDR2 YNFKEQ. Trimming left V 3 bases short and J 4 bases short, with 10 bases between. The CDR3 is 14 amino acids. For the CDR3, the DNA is TGTGCCAGCAGCCAGCTGAGAGGTTACAATGAGCAGTTCTTC. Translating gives CASSQLRGYNEQFF.

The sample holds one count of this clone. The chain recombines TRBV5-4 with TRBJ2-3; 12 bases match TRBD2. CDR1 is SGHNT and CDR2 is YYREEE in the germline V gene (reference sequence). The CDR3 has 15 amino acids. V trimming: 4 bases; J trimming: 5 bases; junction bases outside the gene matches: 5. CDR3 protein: CASSTGLAGQDTQYF. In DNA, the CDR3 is TGTGCCAGCAGCACCGGACTAGCGGGGCAAGATACGCAGTATTTT.

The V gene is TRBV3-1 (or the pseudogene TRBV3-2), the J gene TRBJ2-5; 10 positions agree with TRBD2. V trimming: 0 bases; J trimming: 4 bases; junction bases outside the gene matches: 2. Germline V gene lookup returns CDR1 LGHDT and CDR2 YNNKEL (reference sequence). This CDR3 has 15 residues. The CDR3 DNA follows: TGTGCCAGCAGCCAAGAAAGCGGGAGGGGAGAGACCCAGTACTTC. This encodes CASSQESGRGETQYF.

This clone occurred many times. The CDR3 region has the DNA TGTGCCAGCAGCCCCGACAGGAATTCAGGCTACACCTTC. Its protein is CASSPDRNSGYTF. V is TRBV7-3 and J is TRBJ1-2, with TRBD1 as a possible D gene (6 bases). The CDR3 is 13 residues long. Trimming cost V 5 bases and J 8 bases, with 15 bases left between them. Germline assignment: CDR1 SGHTA and CDR2 FQGTGA.

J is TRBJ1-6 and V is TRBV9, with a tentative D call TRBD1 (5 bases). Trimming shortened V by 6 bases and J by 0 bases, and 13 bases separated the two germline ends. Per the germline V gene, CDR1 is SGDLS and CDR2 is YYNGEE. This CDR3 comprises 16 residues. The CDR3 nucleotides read TGTGCCAGCACCCCGACAGATACCTCCTATAATTCACCCCTCCACTTT. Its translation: CASTPTDTSYNSPLHF.

The CDR3 sequence is CASSLPTQGVGGNTIYF. In DNA form, the CDR3 reads TGTGCCAGCAGCCTACCAACGCAGGGGGTTGGAGGAAACACCATATATTTT. This chain uses TRBV3-1 (or the pseudogene TRBV3-2) with TRBJ1-3; 7 bases align to TRBD1. The length of the CDR3 is 17 residues. V lost 4 bases to trimming and J lost 4 bases; unmatched junction nucleotides: 13. CDR1 LGHDT and CDR2 YNNKEL come from the germline V gene (reference sequence).

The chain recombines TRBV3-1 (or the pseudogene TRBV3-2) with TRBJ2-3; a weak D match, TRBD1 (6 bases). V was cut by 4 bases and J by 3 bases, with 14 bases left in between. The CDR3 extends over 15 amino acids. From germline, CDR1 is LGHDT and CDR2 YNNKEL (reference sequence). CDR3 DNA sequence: TGTGCCAGCAGCCTTTCAGGGGTACATACAGATACGCAGTATTTT. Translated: CASSLSGVHTDTQYF.

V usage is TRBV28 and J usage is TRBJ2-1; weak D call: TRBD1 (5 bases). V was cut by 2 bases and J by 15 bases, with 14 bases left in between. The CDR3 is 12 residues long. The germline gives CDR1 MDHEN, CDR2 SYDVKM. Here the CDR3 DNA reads TGTGCCAGCAGTTTAACCACAGGTATCGGGTTCTTC. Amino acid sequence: CASSLTTGIGFF.

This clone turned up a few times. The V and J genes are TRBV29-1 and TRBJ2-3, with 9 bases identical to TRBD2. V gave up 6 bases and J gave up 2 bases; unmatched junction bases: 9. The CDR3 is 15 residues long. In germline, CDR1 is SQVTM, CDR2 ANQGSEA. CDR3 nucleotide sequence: TGCAGCGTCTCAAGCACTAGCGGGTACACAGATACGCAGTATTTT. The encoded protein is CSVSSTSGYTDTQYF.

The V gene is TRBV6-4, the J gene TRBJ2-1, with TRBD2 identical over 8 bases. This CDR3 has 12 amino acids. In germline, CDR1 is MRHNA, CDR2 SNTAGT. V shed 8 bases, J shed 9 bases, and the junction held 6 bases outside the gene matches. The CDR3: CASRGGLGEQFF. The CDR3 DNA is TGTGCCAGCCGCGGGGGGCTGGGTGAGCAGTTCTTC.

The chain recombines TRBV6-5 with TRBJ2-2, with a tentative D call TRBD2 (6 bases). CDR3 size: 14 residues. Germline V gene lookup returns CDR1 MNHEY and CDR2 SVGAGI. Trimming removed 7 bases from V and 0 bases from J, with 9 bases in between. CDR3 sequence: CASIGGTNTGELFF. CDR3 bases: TGTGCCAGCATCGGGGGAACGAACACCGGGGAGCTGTTTTTT.

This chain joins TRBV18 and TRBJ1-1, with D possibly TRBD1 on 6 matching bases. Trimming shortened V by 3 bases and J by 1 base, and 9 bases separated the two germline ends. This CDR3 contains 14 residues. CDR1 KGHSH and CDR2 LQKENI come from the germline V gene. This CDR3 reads CASSPARGNTEAFF. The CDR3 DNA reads TGTGCCAGCTCACCGGCCAGGGGGAACACTGAAGCTTTCTTT.

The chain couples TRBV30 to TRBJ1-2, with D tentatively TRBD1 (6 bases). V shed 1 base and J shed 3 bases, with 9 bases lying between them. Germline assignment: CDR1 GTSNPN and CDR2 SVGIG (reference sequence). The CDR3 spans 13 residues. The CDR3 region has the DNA TGTGCCTGGAGTGCCTCAGGGGACTATGGCTACACCTTC. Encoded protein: CAWSASGDYGYTF.

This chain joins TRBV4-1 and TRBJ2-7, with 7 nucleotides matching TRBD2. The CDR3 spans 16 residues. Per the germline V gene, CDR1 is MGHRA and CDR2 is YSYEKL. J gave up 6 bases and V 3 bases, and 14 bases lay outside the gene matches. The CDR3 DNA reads TGCGCCAGCAGCCACCTCCCAGGGCGGGGAGGGAGCGAGCAGTACTTC. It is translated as CASSHLPGRGGSEQYF.

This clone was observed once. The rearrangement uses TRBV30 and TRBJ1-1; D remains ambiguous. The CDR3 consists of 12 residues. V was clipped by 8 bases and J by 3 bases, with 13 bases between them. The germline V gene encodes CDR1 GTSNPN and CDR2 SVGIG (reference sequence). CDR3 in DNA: TGTGCCCGCAGGAATGACGACACTGAAGCTTTCTTT. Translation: CARRNDDTEAFF.

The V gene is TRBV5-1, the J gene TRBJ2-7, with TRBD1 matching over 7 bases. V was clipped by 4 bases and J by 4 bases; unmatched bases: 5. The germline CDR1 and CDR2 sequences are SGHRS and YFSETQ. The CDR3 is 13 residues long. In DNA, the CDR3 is TGCGCCAGCAGCCAGGGACAGCCTTACGAGCAGTACTTC. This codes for CASSQGQPYEQYF. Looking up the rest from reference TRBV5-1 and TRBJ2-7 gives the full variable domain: KAGVTQTPRYLIKTRGQQVTLSCSPISGHRSVSWYQQTPGQGLQFLFEYFSETQRNKGNFPGRFSGRQFSNSRSEMNVSTLELGDSALYLCASSQGQPYEQYFGPGTRLTVT.

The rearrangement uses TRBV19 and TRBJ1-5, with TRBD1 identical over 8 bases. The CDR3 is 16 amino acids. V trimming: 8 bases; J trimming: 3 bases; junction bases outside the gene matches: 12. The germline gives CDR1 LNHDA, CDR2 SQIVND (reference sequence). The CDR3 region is CASRAFSGGYNQPQHF. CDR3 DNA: TGTGCCAGTCGAGCGTTCTCAGGGGGCTACAATCAGCCCCAGCATTTT.

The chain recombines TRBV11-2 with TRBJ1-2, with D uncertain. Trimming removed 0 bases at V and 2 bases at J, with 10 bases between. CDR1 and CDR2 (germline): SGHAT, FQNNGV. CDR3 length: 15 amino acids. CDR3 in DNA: TGTGCCAGCAGCTTAGAAGTTGGAGCAAACTATGGCTACACCTTC. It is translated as CASSLEVGANYGYTF.

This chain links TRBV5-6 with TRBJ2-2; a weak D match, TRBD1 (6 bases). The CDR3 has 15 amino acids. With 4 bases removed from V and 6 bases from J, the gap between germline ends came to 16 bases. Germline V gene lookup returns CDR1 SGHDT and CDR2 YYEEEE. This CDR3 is CASSPPGALAGELFF. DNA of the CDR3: TGTGCCAGCAGCCCACCAGGGGCCTTGGCCGGGGAGCTGTTTTTT.

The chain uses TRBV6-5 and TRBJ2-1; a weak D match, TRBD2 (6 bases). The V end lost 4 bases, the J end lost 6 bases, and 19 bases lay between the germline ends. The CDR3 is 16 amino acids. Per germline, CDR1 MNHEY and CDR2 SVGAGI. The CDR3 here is CASSLVVGRTGNEQFF. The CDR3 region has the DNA TGTGCCAGCAGTTTGGTGGTGGGGAGGACCGGCAATGAGCAGTTCTTC.

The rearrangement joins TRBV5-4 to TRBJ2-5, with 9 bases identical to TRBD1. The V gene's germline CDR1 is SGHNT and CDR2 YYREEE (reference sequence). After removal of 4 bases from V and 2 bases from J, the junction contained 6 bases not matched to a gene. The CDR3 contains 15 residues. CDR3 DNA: TGTGCCAGCAGCCACGGACAGGGGTCACAAGAGACCCAGTACTTC. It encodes CASSHGQGSQETQYF. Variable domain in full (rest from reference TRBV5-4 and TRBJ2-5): ETGVTQSPTHLIKTRGQQVTLRCSSQSGHNTVSWYQQALGQGPQFIFQYYREEENGRGNFPPRFSGLQFPNYSSELNVNALELDDSALYLCASSHGQGSQETQYFGPGTRLLVL.